This passage covers 24 T cell receptor beta chains from one sample sequenced in a study of early T cells in non-severe SARS-CoV-2 infection. TCRdb processed the 5' RACE reads anew with MiXCR; each CDR3 protein has one entry. The data hold tens of thousands of distinct CDR3 sequences, with roughly 6% observed a single time. Sequencing was done on a sample of whole blood. Receptor source: an adult who was a healthcare worker with PCR-confirmed SARS-CoV-2 infection or an uninfected control (not recorded which).

The sample holds many counts of this clonotype. The chain recombines TRBV18 with TRBJ2-3; D not resolved. Germline lookup yields CDR1 KGHSH and CDR2 LQKENI. CDR3 length equals 17 residues. Deletions cut 1 base from V and 2 bases from J, with 16 bases between. CDR3 in amino acids: CASSPQVKQPITDTQYF. CDR3 DNA sequence: TGTGCCAGCTCACCACAAGTTAAACAGCCGATCACAGATACGCAGTATTTT.

The chain carries TRBV12-3 or TRBV12-4 and TRBJ1-4; a weak D match, TRBD1 (5 bases). Trimming shortened V by 4 bases and J by 7 bases, and 16 bases separated the two germline ends. CDR3 length equals 15 residues. The CDR3, as DNA: TGTGCCAGCAGTTCCCACACCAATGGGGGTGAAAAACTGTTTTTT. Its translation is CASSSHTNGGEKLFF.

The rearrangement uses TRBV11-2 and TRBJ2-3, with 8 positions matching TRBD2. With V trimmed by 2 bases and J by 7 bases, 8 bases remained unmatched. In germline, CDR1 is SGHAT, CDR2 FQNNGV. There are 15 residues in the CDR3. The CDR3 nucleotides are TGTGCCAGCAGCTTATTCGGGAGGGGCGAACATACGCAGTATTTT. This encodes CASSLFGRGEHTQYF.

This clonotype was found many times. The CDR3 DNA is TGTGCCAGCAGCTTAGGGCCGGTAAGCTCCTACGAGCAGTACTTC. It codes for CASSLGPVSSYEQYF. The chain combines TRBV7-9 with TRBJ2-7, with D unresolved. Germline V gene lookup returns CDR1 SEHNR and CDR2 FQNEAQ (reference sequence). The CDR3 sequence is 15 residues long. Trimming stripped 1 base from V and 0 bases from J, with 10 bases between.

This clonotype was counted only a few times. V and J are TRBV11-2 and TRBJ2-1; 7 bases match TRBD2. Germline V CDR1 and CDR2: SGHAT, FQNNGV. The CDR3 is 14 residues long. The J segment lost 4 bases and the V segment lost 4 bases, leaving 4 bases of the junction unmatched. CDR3 amino acids: CASSSSGRYNEQFF. The CDR3 region has the DNA TGTGCCAGCAGCTCTAGCGGAAGATACAATGAGCAGTTCTTC.

The chain links TRBV25-1 to TRBJ1-4; no reliable D call. V was clipped by 3 bases and J by 7 bases, with 3 bases between them. The CDR3 consists of 11 residues. The V gene's germline CDR1 is MGHDK and CDR2 SYGVNS. CDR3 in DNA: TGTGCCAGCAGTGACGTTGAAAAACTGTTTTTT. It codes for CASSDVEKLFF.

This clonotype has a count of ten or more. The rearrangement joins TRBV20-1 to TRBJ2-7; D ambiguous. Trimming took 4 bases from V and 6 from J, leaving 22 bases between them. CDR1 DFQATT and CDR2 SNEGSKA come from the germline V gene (reference sequence). CDR3 length: 15 residues. Here the CDR3 DNA reads TGCAGTGCTACGGCCCGGCGTAGCAAAGTTTCCGAGCAGTACTTC. It translates to CSATARRSKVSEQYF.

In this sample, this clonotype turned up many times. V and J are TRBV18 and TRBJ2-7; D remains unclear. CDR3 length: 12 amino acids. Germline V gene data show CDR1 as KGHSH and CDR2 as LQKENI. V lost 2 bases, J lost 6 bases, and 8 bases lay in between. The DNA of the CDR3 is TGTGCCAGCTCACCATCTAGGGTCGAGCAGTACTTC. This encodes CASSPSRVEQYF.

This clonotype was picked up a small number of times. The chain recombines TRBV28 with TRBJ2-1; 10 bases line up with TRBD2. The germline CDR1 and CDR2 sequences are MDHEN and SYDVKM. The CDR3 consists of 15 residues. With V trimmed by 6 bases and J by 2 bases, 4 bases remained unmatched. The CDR3 region is CASRLAGVTYNEQFF. CDR3 coding DNA: TGTGCCAGCAGGCTAGCGGGAGTTACCTACAATGAGCAGTTCTTC.

The chain recombines TRBV28 with TRBJ2-3; D gene unclear. CDR3 length: 16 residues. Trimming removed 5 bases at V and 0 bases at J, with 15 bases between. CDR1 and CDR2 from the germline V gene are MDHEN and SYDVKM. The CDR3 here is CASSQTAAPSTDTQYF. The CDR3 nucleotides are TGTGCCAGCAGTCAAACAGCAGCACCTAGCACAGATACGCAGTATTTT.

This clonotype was detected ten times or more. This rearrangement joins TRBV29-1 to TRBJ2-7; 7 bases fit TRBD1. The CDR3 has 13 amino acids. The V gene's germline CDR1 is SQVTM and CDR2 ANQGSEA. With V trimmed by 4 bases and J by 0 bases, 3 bases remained unmatched. This chain's CDR3 is CSVVQGISYEQYF. The CDR3 coding sequence is TGCAGCGTTGTACAGGGGATCTCCTACGAGCAGTACTTC.

The rearrangement links TRBV5-1 to TRBJ2-7; no reliable D call. The germline gives CDR1 SGHRS, CDR2 YFSETQ. Trimming took off 7 bases at V and 0 bases at J, with 17 bases between the two ends. The CDR3 loop spans 15 amino acids. CDR3 region: CASGPPGGSSYEQYF. The CDR3, as DNA: TGCGCCAGCGGGCCTCCGGGTGGAAGCTCCTACGAGCAGTACTTC.

This clonotype came up a few times. The J gene is TRBJ2-7, the V gene TRBV27; D gene ambiguous. Trimming removed 2 bases at V and 3 bases at J, with 11 bases between. Per the germline V gene, CDR1 is MNHEY and CDR2 is SMNVEV (reference sequence). The CDR3 is 14 residues long. The CDR3 here is CASSLSRAYYEQYF. The CDR3 DNA reads as TGTGCCAGCAGTTTAAGTAGGGCGTACTACGAGCAGTACTTC.

This clonotype has at least ten counts. The J gene is TRBJ2-5, the V gene TRBV7-7; D not certain. Germline lookup yields CDR1 SSHAT and CDR2 FNYEAQ (reference sequence). The germline V and J ends were trimmed by 5 bases and 4 bases, with 11 bases remaining between them. The CDR3 has 13 amino acids. The DNA of the CDR3 is TGTGCCAGCAGCCCCACCTTGGGAGAGACCCAGTACTTC. It codes for CASSPTLGETQYF.

This clonotype was observed at least ten times. CDR3 residues: CASSRTGLNTEAFF. The CDR3 coding sequence is TGTGCCAGCAGCCGAACAGGGCTGAACACTGAAGCTTTCTTT. The chain recombines TRBV7-9 with TRBJ1-1, with D perhaps TRBD1 (6 bases). V was pared by 5 bases and J by 0 bases, with 10 bases between. This CDR3 contains 14 residues. Germline V gene lookup returns CDR1 SEHNR and CDR2 FQNEAQ (reference sequence).

This clonotype was seen at least ten times. The chain combines TRBV7-8 with TRBJ2-4, with 8 bases aligning to TRBD2. This CDR3 comprises 15 residues. The germline gives CDR1 SGHVS, CDR2 FQNEAQ. Trimming at V came to 2 bases and at J to 7 bases, leaving 7 bases not matched to a gene. The CDR3 protein is CASSLFRTSWNIQYF. CDR3 bases: TGTGCCAGCAGCTTATTCCGGACTAGCTGGAACATTCAGTACTTC. Filled out from reference TRBV7-8 and TRBJ2-4, the complete variable domain reads GAGVSQSPRYKVAKRGQDVALRCDPISGHVSLFWYQQALGQGPEFLTYFQNEAQLDKSGLPSDRFFAERPEGSVSTLKIQRTQQEDSAVYLCASSLFRTSWNIQYFGAGTRLSVL.

The genes are TRBV11-2 and TRBJ2-2; no clear D. The CDR3 is 15 amino acids. V dropped 2 bases and J dropped 0 bases, with 7 bases sitting between them. Germline V gene lookup returns CDR1 SGHAT and CDR2 FQNNGV. This chain's CDR3 is CASSLLVSNTGELFF. The CDR3 DNA follows: TGTGCCAGCAGCTTATTAGTATCGAACACCGGGGAGCTGTTTTTT. Full variable domain (outside the CDR3, taken from reference TRBV11-2 and TRBJ2-2): EAGVAQSPRYKIIEKRQSVAFWCNPISGHATLYWYQQILGQGPKLLIQFQNNGVVDDSQLPKDRFSAERLKGVDSTLKIQPAKLEDSAVYLCASSLLVSNTGELFFGEGSRLTVL.

This clonotype has only a few counts. The chain links TRBV27 to TRBJ2-1; TRBD2 agrees at 8 bases. From germline, CDR1 is MNHEY and CDR2 SMNVEV (reference sequence). V trimming: 5 bases; J trimming: 10 bases; junction bases outside the gene matches: 19. The CDR3 spans 17 residues. CDR3 coding DNA: TGTGCCAGCAGTCAACTCCCCCGCAGCGGGGGTAAGGGCGAGCAGTTCTTC. This translates into CASSQLPRSGGKGEQFF.

This clonotype has a count of ten or more. The V call is TRBV12-3 or TRBV12-4, the J call TRBJ1-2, with 7 bases aligning to TRBD1. J lost 8 bases, V lost 4 bases, and 4 bases had no gene match. CDR3 size: 12 residues. Written as DNA, the CDR3 is TGTGCCAGCAGTTGGGACAGCGAAGGCTACACCTTC. It translates to CASSWDSEGYTF.

This clonotype was seen at least ten times. J is TRBJ1-2 and V is TRBV6-1; D uncertain. The germline V gene encodes CDR1 MNHNS and CDR2 SASEGT. The CDR3 length is 13 residues. V was pared by 1 base and J by 5 bases, with 8 bases between. This CDR3 is CASSEEAVYGYTF. The CDR3 DNA reads TGTGCCAGCAGTGAAGAGGCTGTATATGGCTACACCTTC.

This clonotype came up many times. This chain joins TRBV7-8 and TRBJ2-4; D is uncertain. Germline CDR1 reads SGHVS; CDR2 reads FQNEAQ. The CDR3 has 17 residues. Trimming removed 1 base at V and 0 bases at J, with 13 bases between. In DNA, the CDR3 is TGTGCCAGCAGCTTAGTCGCGATCGGGCCAGCCAAAAACATTCAGTACTTC. This translates into CASSLVAIGPAKNIQYF.

As concerns this clonotype: Being one base from a much bigger clone, this may be a read error. The chain has TRBV5-4 and TRBJ2-7; weak D call: TRBD2 (5 bases). The CDR3 has 13 amino acids. CDR1 and CDR2 from the germline V gene are SGHNT and YYREEE (reference sequence). CDR3 in DNA: TGTACCAGCAGCCGGACTGGATCCGGGGAGCAGTACTTC. This encodes CTSSRTGSGEQYF.

The table lists this clonotype with many counts. V and J are TRBV11-2 and TRBJ1-5; D not resolved. Trimming left V 5 bases short and J 5 bases short, with 10 bases between. Germline loops: CDR1 SGHAT, CDR2 FQNNGV. This CDR3 region has 13 residues. In nucleotides, the CDR3 is TGTGCCAGCAGCCGCGGGCTGGATCAGCCCCAGCATTTT. Translation gives CASSRGLDQPQHF.

This clonotype was picked up a small number of times. This chain uses TRBV7-9 with TRBJ2-4; 13 bases align to TRBD2. From germline, CDR1 is SEHNR and CDR2 FQNEAQ (reference sequence). This CDR3 is 16 amino acids long. V trimming: 4 bases; J trimming: 8 bases; junction bases outside the gene matches: 8. DNA for the CDR3: TGTGCCAGCAGCTCAGGACTAGCGGGAGAGATAGACATTCAGTACTTC. Translation: CASSSGLAGEIDIQYF.